Listed below are T cell receptor beta chains from one sample, sequenced in a study of early T cells in non-severe SARS-CoV-2 infection. TCRdb recomputed calls from the 5' RACE reads with MiXCR, one row per CDR3 protein. The sample records under 20,000 distinct CDR3 sequences, 4.5% to 6.5% being singletons. The specimen sequenced was whole blood. These receptors originate from an adult who was a healthcare worker with PCR-confirmed SARS-CoV-2 infection or an uninfected control (not recorded which). Both conserved end residues are part of each CDR3. The order of the fields is D gene, J gene, clone size, V gene, CDR3 protein, CDR3 DNA. D genes are given only for firm matches. Clone size is given for some rows only: seen once, a few or many times, or a class if the clone is expanded.

>NA|TRBJ2-5|many|TRBV30
CAWGRFRASQETQYF
TGTGCCTGGGGCCGCTTTCGAGCGTCCCAAGAGACCCAGTACTTC
>NA|TRBJ1-5|many|TRBV6-6
CASSHFRQGPNQPQHF
TGTGCCAGCAGTCACTTTAGGCAGGGACCGAATCAGCCCCAGCATTTT
>TRBD2|TRBJ2-7|many|TRBV20-1
CSASDLAGVDVEQYF
TGCAGTGCTAGTGATCTAGCGGGAGTAGATGTCGAGCAGTACTTC
>TRBD1|TRBJ1-5|many|TRBV18
CASSVGQDHQPQHF
TGTGCCAGCTCGGTCGGACAGGATCATCAGCCCCAGCATTTT
>NA|TRBJ1-1|many|TRBV20-1
CSARDQAGANTEAFF
TGCAGTGCTAGAGATCAGGCAGGAGCCAACACTGAAGCTTTCTTT
>NA|TRBJ2-2|NA|TRBV11-2
CASSPLNRPAGELFF
TGTGCCAGCAGCCCCCTGAACAGGCCCGCCGGGGAGCTGTTTTTT
>TRBD2|TRBJ2-1|many|TRBV12-3/TRBV12-4
CASSSGLAGEYNEQFF
TGTGCCAGCAGTTCTGGACTAGCGGGAGAATACAATGAGCAGTTCTTC
>NA|TRBJ2-2|many|TRBV6-5
CASSYGFIGELFF
TGTGCCAGCAGTTACGGGTTTATCGGGGAGCTGTTTTTT
>NA|TRBJ2-1|many|TRBV18
CASSPGTSIGNNEQFF
TGTGCCAGCTCACCAGGGACTTCCATTGGCAACAATGAGCAGTTCTTC
>NA|TRBJ2-5|many|TRBV5-8
CASSFGSTDPKETQYF
TGTGCCAGCAGCTTTGGCAGCACGGACCCCAAAGAGACCCAGTACTTC
>TRBD2|TRBJ2-3|medium-sized|TRBV20-1
CSAGKRESGTDTQYF
TGCAGTGCGGGAAAGCGGGAGTCTGGGACAGATACGCAGTATTTT
>NA|TRBJ1-2|many|TRBV3-1
CASVGSLPSSYGYTF
TGTGCCAGCGTCGGGTCGCTCCCTTCCTCTTATGGCTACACCTTC
>NA|TRBJ2-7|NA|TRBV11-2
CASSKAWEQYF
TGTGCCAGCAGCAAGGCCTGGGAGCAGTACTTC
>TRBD1|TRBJ1-1|NA|TRBV27
CASSSRGTANTEAFF
TGTGCCAGCAGTTCACGGGGGACAGCGAACACTGAAGCTTTCTTT
>NA|TRBJ2-1|medium-sized|TRBV6-5
CASRTSGDEQFF
TGTGCCAGCAGGACATCGGGGGATGAGCAGTTCTTC
>NA|TRBJ1-2|many|TRBV4-1
CASSQVRQASYGYTF
TGCGCCAGCAGCCAAGTTCGCCAGGCTTCCTATGGCTACACCTTC
>NA|TRBJ2-5|many|TRBV20-1
CSARKGFETQYF
TGCAGTGCTAGGAAGGGATTCGAGACCCAGTACTTC
>TRBD2|TRBJ2-1|many|TRBV10-3
CAISDSVGLAGVHEQFF
TGTGCCATCAGTGATTCCGTCGGATTAGCGGGAGTCCATGAGCAGTTCTTC
>TRBD2|TRBJ2-1|many|TRBV5-1
CASSLVGREPYNEQFF
TGCGCCAGCAGCCTGGTAGGGCGGGAGCCTTACAATGAGCAGTTCTTC
>TRBD2|TRBJ2-3|many|TRBV6-1
CASSEAVTSATDTQYF
TGTGCCAGCAGTGAAGCTGTGACTAGCGCCACAGATACGCAGTATTTT
>TRBD1|TRBJ2-7|many|TRBV7-9
CASSLSPGQGSYEQYF
TGTGCCAGCAGCTTATCCCCGGGACAGGGCTCCTACGAGCAGTACTTC
>NA|TRBJ1-5|many|TRBV4-2
CASSLDPGQPQHF
TGTGCCAGCAGCCTAGACCCCGGTCAGCCCCAGCATTTT
>NA|TRBJ1-1|many|TRBV10-1
CASSESNRIVAEAFF
TGCGCCAGCAGTGAGTCGAACAGGATAGTTGCTGAAGCTTTCTTT
>NA|TRBJ2-7|many|TRBV14
CASSQNIMAYEQYF
TGTGCCAGCAGCCAAAACATCATGGCCTACGAGCAGTACTTC
>TRBD1|TRBJ1-1|many|TRBV18
CASSPDRGGTEAFF
TGTGCCAGCTCACCCGACAGGGGTGGCACTGAAGCTTTCTTT
>TRBD1|TRBJ2-3|medium-sized|TRBV6-1
CASTAGQGADTQYF
TGTGCCAGCACCGCTGGACAGGGGGCAGATACGCAGTATTTT
>NA|TRBJ2-2|many|TRBV9
CASSVGLGRELFF
TGTGCCAGCAGCGTAGGACTGGGCAGGGAGCTGTTTTTT
>TRBD2|TRBJ2-1|medium-sized|TRBV11-1
CASTLHRLAGPNEQFF
TGTGCCAGCACCCTTCATAGACTAGCGGGACCCAATGAGCAGTTCTTC
>TRBD2|TRBJ2-1|NA|TRBV25-1
CASSELVLAGGNEQFF
TGTGCCAGCAGTGAATTGGTACTAGCGGGAGGCAATGAGCAGTTCTTC
>NA|TRBJ2-3|few|TRBV4-2
CASSQTGLSTDTQYF
TGTGCCAGCAGCCAGACAGGCCTTAGCACAGATACGCAGTATTTT
>NA|TRBJ2-3|NA|TRBV7-9
CASGLASRSTDTQYF
TGTGCCAGCGGTCTAGCGAGTCGGAGCACAGATACGCAGTATTTT
>NA|TRBJ1-2|medium-sized|TRBV19
CASSRGNGYTF
TGTGCCAGTAGCAGGGGTAACGGCTACACCTTC
>TRBD1|TRBJ1-1|many|TRBV12-3/TRBV12-4
CASHPGGGTGEAEAFF
TGTGCCAGCCACCCCGGGGGGGGGACAGGAGAGGCTGAAGCTTTCTTT
>NA|TRBJ2-1|NA|TRBV10-1
CASSEWRGTNNEQFF
TGCGCCAGCAGTGAGTGGAGGGGCACTAACAATGAGCAGTTCTTC
>NA|TRBJ1-2|many|TRBV29-1
CSVSWDGYTF
TGCAGCGTCTCCTGGGATGGCTACACCTTC
>NA|TRBJ1-1|medium-sized|TRBV28
CASSTNTEAFF
TGTGCCAGCAGCACGAACACTGAAGCTTTCTTT
>NA|TRBJ2-1|many|TRBV7-6
CASSRQPPGKGDEQFF
TGTGCCAGCAGCAGACAGCCTCCCGGGAAAGGAGATGAGCAGTTCTTC
>TRBD2|TRBJ2-7|many|TRBV3-1
CASSRDFSGRAYEQYF
TGTGCCAGCAGCAGGGATTTCAGCGGGAGGGCCTACGAGCAGTACTTC
>TRBD1|TRBJ1-6|NA|TRBV9
CASSYYRGHNSPLHF
TGTGCCAGCAGCTATTACAGGGGGCATAATTCACCCCTCCACTTT
>NA|TRBJ1-2|many|TRBV5-1
CASSLGAGSNYGYTF
TGCGCCAGCAGCTTGGGAGCGGGTTCTAACTATGGCTACACCTTC
>TRBD1|TRBJ2-7|many|TRBV6-6
CASSYLKTPGQEYREQYF
TGTGCCAGCAGTTACCTCAAAACCCCGGGACAGGAGTATCGCGAGCAGTACTTC
>TRBD1|TRBJ2-7|medium-sized|TRBV28
CASSSSVGGQGAASKRYF
TGTGCCAGCAGTTCCTCAGTTGGGGGGCAGGGGGCGGCTAGCAAACGGTACTTC
>NA|TRBJ2-2|medium-sized|TRBV29-1
CSVEERVANTGELFF
TGCAGCGTTGAGGAGAGAGTGGCGAACACCGGGGAGCTGTTTTTT
>NA|TRBJ2-7|many|TRBV28
CASSPVFSTLRYEQYF
TGTGCCAGCAGCCCTGTTTTCAGTACCCTCCGCTACGAGCAGTACTTC
>NA|TRBJ2-2|many|TRBV11-2
CASSFNRDTLNTGELFF
TGTGCCAGCAGTTTTAACCGGGACACCTTGAACACCGGGGAGCTGTTTTTT
>NA|TRBJ2-4|medium-sized|TRBV6-6
CASSYSPLLAKNIQYF
TGTGCCAGCAGTTACTCGCCACTGCTAGCCAAAAACATTCAGTACTTC
>NA|TRBJ2-7|NA|TRBV30
CAWAAGEYEQYF
TGTGCCTGGGCCGCCGGTGAATACGAGCAGTACTTC
>NA|TRBJ2-7|many|TRBV3-1
CASSPGTLYEQYF
TGTGCCAGCAGCCCGGGGACTTTGTACGAGCAGTACTTC
>TRBD2|TRBJ2-5|many|TRBV19
CASSIGREETQYF
TGTGCCAGTAGTATTGGGAGGGAAGAGACCCAGTACTTC